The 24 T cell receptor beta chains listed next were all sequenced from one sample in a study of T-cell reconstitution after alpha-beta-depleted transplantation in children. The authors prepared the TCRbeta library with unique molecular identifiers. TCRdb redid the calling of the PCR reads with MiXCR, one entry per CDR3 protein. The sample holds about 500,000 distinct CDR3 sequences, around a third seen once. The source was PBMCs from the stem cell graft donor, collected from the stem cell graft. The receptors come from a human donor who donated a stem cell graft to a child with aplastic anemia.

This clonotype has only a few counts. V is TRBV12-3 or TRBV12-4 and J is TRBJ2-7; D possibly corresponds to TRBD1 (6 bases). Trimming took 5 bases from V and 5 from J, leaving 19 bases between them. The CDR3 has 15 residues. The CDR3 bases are TGTGCCAGCAGTCCAGGAGACAGGAATACGGACGAGCAGTACTTC. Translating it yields CASSPGDRNTDEQYF.

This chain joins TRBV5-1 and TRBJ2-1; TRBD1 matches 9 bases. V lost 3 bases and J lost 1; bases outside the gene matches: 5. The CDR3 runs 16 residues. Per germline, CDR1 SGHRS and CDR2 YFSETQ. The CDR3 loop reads CASSYRTGVSYNEQFF. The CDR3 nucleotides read TGCGCCAGCAGCTACAGGACAGGGGTGTCCTACAATGAGCAGTTCTTC.

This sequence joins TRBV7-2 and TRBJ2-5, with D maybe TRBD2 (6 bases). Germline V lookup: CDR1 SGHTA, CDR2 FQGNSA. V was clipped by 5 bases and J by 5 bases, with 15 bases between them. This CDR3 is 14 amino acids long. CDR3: CASSAGTRGETQYF. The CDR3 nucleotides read TGTGCCAGCAGCGCCGGGACTCGCGGGGAGACCCAGTACTTC.

CDR3: CASPIADSSYEQFV. CDR3 sequence (DNA): TGTGCCAGCCCAATCGCGGACAGCTCCTACGAGCAGTTCGTC. The chain has TRBV5-4 and TRBJ2-7; a weak D match, TRBD1 (6 bases). Looked up from germline, CDR1 is SGHNT and CDR2 is YYREEE (reference sequence). The CDR3 spans 14 residues.

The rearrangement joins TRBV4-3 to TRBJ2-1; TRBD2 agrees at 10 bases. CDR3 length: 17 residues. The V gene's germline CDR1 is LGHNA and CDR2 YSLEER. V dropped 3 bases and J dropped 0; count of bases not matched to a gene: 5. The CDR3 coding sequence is TGCGCCAGCAGCCACGACGCTAGCGGGAGCTCCTACAATGAGCAGTTCTTC. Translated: CASSHDASGSSYNEQFF.

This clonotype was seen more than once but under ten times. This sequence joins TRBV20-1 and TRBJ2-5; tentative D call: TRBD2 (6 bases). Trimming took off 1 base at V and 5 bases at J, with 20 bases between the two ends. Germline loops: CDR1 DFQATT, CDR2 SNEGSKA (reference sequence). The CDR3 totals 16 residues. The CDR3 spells CSARVGRGGYQETQYF. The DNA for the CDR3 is TGCAGTGCTAGAGTAGGGCGGGGCGGGTATCAGGAGACCCAGTACTTC.

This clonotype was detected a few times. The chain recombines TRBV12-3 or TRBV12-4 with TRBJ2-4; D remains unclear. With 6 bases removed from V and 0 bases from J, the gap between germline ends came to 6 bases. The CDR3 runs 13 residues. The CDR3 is CASRTLAKNIQYF. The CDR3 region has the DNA TGTGCCAGCAGGACCCTAGCCAAAAACATTCAGTACTTC.

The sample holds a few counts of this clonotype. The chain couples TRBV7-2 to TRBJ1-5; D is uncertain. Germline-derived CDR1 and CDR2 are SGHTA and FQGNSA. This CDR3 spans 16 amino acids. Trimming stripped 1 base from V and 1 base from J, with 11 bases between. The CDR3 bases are TGTGCCAGCAGCTTAGTTGGTAGCCGCAGCAATCAGCCCCAGCATTTT. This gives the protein CASSLVGSRSNQPQHF.

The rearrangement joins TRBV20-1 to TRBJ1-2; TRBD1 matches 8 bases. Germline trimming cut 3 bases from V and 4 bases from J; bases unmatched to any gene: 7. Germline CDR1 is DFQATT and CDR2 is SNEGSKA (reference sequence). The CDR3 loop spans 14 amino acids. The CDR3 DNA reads TGCAGTGCTAGTGGAGGACAGGGACTCTATGGCTACACCTTC. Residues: CSASGGQGLYGYTF.

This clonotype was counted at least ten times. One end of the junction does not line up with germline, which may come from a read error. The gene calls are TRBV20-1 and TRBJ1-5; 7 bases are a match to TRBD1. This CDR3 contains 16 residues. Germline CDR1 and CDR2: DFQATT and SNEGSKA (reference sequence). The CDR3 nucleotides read TGCAGTGCGAGAGACAGGGTGATCCATAGCAATCAGCCCCAGCATTTT. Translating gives CSARDRVIHSNQPQHF.

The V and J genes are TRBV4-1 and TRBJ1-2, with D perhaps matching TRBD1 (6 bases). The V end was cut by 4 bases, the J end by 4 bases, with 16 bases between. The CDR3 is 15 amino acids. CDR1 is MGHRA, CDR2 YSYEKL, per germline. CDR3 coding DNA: TGCGCCAGCAGCCCCGGGAGGGGGGCTGTCTATGGCTACACCTTC. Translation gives CASSPGRGAVYGYTF.

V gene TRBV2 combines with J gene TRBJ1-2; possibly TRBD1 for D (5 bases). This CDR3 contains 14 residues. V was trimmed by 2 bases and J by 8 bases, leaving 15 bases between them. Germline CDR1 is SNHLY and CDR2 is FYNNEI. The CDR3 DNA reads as TGTGCCAGCAGTGAAAACGGCAGGGAAAAGGGCTACACCTTC. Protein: CASSENGREKGYTF.

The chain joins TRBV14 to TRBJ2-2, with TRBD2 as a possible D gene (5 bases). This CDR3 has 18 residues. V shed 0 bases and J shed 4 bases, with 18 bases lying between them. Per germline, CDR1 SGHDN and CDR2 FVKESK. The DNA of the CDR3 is TGTGCCAGCAGCCAAGATGGGGTAACGGGAAGTAGCACCGGGGAGCTGTTTTTT. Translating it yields CASSQDGVTGSSTGELFF.

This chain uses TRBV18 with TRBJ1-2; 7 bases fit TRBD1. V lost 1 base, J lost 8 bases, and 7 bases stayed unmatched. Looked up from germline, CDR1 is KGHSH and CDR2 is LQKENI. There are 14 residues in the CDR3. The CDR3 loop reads CASSPREGASGYTF. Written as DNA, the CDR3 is TGTGCCAGCTCACCACGGGAGGGGGCTAGCGGCTACACCTTC.

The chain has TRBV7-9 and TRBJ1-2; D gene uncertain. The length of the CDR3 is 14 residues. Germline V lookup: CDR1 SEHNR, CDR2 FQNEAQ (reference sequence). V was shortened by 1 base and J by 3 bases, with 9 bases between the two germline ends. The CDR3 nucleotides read TGTGCCAGCAGCTTAGATGCCGGGGACTATGGCTACACCTTC. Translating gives CASSLDAGDYGYTF.

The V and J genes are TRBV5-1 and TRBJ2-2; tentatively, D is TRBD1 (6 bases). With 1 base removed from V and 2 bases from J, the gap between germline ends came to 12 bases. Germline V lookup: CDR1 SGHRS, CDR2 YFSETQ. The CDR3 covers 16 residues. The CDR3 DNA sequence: TGCGCCAGCAGCTTGTTAGCAGGGGACAACACCGGGGAGCTGTTTTTT. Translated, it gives CASSLLAGDNTGELFF.

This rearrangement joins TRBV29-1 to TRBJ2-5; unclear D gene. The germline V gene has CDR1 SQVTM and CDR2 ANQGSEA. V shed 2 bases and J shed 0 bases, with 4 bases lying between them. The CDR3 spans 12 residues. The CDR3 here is CSVERYQETQYF. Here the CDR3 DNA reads TGCAGCGTTGAACGATACCAAGAGACCCAGTACTTC.

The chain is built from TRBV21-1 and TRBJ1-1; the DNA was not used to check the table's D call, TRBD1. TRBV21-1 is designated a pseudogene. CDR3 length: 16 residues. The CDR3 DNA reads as TGTGCCACAAGTCTCCGGGACAGGGCCATGTTTGGTGAAGCTTTCTTT. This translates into CATSLRDRAMFGEAFF.

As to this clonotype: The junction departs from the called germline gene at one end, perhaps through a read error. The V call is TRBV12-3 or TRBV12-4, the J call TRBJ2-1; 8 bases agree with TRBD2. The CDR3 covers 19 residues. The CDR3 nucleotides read TGTGCCCGCAGTTTGGAGGGGGGGACACTAGCGGAGCCATACAATGAGCAGTTCTTC. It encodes CARSLEGGTLAEPYNEQFF.

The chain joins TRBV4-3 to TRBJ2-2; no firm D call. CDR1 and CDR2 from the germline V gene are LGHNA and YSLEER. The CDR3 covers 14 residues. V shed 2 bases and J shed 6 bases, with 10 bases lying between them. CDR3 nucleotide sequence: TGCGCCAGCAGCCAAAACCGGGTGGCCGGGGAGCTGTTTTTT. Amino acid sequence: CASSQNRVAGELFF.

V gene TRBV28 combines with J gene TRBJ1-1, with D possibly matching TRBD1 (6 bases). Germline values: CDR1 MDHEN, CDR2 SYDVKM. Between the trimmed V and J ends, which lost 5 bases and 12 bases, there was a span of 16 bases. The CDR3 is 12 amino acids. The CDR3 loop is CASSLRGRGSFF. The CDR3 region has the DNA TGTGCCAGCAGTCTACGGGGGCGCGGGTCTTTCTTT.

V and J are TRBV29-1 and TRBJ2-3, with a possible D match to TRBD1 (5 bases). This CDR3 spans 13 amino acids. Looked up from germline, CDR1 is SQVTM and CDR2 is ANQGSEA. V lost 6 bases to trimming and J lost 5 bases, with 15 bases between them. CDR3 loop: CSVEVQGGDTQYF. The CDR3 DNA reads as TGCAGCGTAGAGGTCCAGGGTGGAGATACGCAGTATTTT.

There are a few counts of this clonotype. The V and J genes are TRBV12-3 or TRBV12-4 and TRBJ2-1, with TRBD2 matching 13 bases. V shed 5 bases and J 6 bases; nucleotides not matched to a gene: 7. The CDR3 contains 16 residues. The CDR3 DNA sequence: TGTGCCAGCAGTCGGACTAGCGGGAGTCTTAGCAATGAGCAGTTCTTC. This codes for CASSRTSGSLSNEQFF.

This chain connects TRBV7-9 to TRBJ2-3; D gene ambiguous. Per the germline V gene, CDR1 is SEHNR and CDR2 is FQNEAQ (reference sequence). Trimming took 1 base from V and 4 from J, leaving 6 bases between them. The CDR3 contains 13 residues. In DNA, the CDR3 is TGTGCCAGCAGCTTAGAATCAGCAGATACGCAGTATTTT. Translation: CASSLESADTQYF.